The present T cell receptor beta chain was sequenced within a study of blood T cell repertoires in COVID-19. Turning to the study itself: T cells, B-cell-depleted T cells, or PBMCs supplied cDNA or gDNA.

Here immunoSEQ multiplex PCR was the method, and the copy in TCRdb shows in-frame clones only, minus some. The table includes under 400,000 clones, 70% to 90% detected once. One Seattle source followed patients from active infection through their disease course. There are 16 residues in the CDR3. V lost 2 bases, J lost 4 bases, and 17 bases lay in between. CDR1 is LGHDT, CDR2 YNNKEL, per germline (reference sequence). This clone was found a few times. Source material: peripheral blood. V and J are TRBV3-1 (or the pseudogene TRBV3-2) and TRBJ2-5, with D possibly matching TRBD2 (5 bases). The source is a woman in her twenties or thirties with COVID-19, enrolled during active disease. This chain's CDR3 is CASSQSGGRMAETQYF. The CDR3 DNA reads TGTGCCAGCAGCCAAAGCGGAGGCAGAATGGCAGAGACCCAGTACTTC.